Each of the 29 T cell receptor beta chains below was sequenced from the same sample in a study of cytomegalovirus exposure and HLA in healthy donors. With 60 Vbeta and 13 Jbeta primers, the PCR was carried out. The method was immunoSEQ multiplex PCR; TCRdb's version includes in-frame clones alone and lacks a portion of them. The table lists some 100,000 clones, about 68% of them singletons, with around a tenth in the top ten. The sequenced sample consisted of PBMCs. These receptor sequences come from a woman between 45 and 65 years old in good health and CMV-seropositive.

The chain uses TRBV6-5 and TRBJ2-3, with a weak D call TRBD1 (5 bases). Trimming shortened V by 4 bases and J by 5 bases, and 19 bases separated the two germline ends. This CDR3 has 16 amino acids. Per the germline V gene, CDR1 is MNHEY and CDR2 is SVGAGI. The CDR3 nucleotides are TGTGCCAGCAGTTCGATAACCCGGCCGCAGGGAGATACGCAGTATTTT. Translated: CASSSITRPQGDTQYF.

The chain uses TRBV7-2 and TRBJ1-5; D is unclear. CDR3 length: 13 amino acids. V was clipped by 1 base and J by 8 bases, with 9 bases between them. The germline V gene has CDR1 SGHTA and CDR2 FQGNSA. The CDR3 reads CASSLGGGKPQHF. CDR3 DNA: TGTGCCAGCAGCTTAGGCGGCGGGAAGCCCCAGCATTTT.

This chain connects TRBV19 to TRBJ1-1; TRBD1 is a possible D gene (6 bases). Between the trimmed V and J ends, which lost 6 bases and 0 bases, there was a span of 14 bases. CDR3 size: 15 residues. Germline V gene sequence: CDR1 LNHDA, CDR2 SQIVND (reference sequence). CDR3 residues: CASRGAVHMNTEAFF. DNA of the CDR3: TGTGCCAGTAGGGGGGCCGTTCACATGAACACTGAAGCTTTCTTT. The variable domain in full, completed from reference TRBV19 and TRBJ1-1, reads DGGITQSPKYLFRKEGQNVTLSCEQNLNHDAMYWYRQDPGQGLRLIYYSQIVNDFQKGDIAEGYSVSREKKESFPLTVTSAQKNPTAFYLCASRGAVHMNTEAFFGQGTRLTVV.

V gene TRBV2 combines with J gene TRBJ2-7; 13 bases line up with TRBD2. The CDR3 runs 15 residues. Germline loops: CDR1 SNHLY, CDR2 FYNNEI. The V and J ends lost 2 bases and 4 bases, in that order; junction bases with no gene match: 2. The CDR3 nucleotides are TGTGCCAGCAGTGAACAGGGACTAGCGGGGTACGAGCAGTACTTC. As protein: CASSEQGLAGYEQYF.

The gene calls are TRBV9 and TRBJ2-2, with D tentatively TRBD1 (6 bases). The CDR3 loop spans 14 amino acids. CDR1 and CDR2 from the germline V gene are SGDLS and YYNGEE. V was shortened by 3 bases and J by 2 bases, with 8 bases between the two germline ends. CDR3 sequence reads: CASSEGQNTGELFF. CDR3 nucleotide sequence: TGTGCCAGCAGCGAGGGACAAAACACCGGGGAGCTGTTTTTT.

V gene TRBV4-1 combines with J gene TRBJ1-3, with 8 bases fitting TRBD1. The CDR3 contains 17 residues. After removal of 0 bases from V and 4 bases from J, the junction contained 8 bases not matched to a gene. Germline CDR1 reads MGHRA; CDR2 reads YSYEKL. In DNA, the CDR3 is TGCGCCAGCAGCCAAGATCGGGGACAGGTGTCGGGAAACACCATATATTTT. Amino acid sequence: CASSQDRGQVSGNTIYF.

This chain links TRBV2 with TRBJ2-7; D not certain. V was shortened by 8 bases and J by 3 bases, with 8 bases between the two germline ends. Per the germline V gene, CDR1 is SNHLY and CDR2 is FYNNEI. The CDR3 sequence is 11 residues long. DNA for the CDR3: TGTGCCAGCTCCCCCATCTACGAGCAGTACTTC. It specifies CASSPIYEQYF.

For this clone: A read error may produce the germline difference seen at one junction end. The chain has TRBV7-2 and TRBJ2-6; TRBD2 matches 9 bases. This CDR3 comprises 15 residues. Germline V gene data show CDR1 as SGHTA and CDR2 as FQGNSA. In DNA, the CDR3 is TGTGCCAGCAGATTAGCGGGGGCCGGGGCCAACGTCCTGACTTTC. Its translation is CASRLAGAGANVLTF.

CDR3 region: CASSGTAQGEYF. The DNA of the CDR3 is TGTGCCAGCAGTGGGACAGCACAAGGGGAGTACTTC. The rearrangement joins TRBV6-1 to TRBJ2-5; a weak D match, TRBD1 (6 bases). Germline CDR1 reads MNHNS; CDR2 reads SASEGT. V lost 4 bases and J lost 12, with 15 bases in between. The CDR3 length is 12 residues.

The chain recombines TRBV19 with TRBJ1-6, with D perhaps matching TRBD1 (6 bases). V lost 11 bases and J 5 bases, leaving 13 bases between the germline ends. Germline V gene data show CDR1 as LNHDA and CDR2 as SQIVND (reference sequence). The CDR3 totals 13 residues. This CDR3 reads CAPRGGNNSPLHF. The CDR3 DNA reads TGTGCCCCCCGAGGGGGAAATAATTCACCCCTCCACTTT.

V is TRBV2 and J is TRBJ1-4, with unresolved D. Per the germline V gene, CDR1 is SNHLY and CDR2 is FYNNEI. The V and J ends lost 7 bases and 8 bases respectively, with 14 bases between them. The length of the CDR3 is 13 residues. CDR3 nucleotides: TGTGCCAGCATGGTGAGGGCTAGAGAAAAACTGTTTTTT. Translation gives CASMVRAREKLFF.

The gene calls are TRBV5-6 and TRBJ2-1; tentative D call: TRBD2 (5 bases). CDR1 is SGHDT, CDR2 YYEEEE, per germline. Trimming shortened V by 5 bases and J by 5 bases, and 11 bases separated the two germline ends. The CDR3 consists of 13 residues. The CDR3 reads CASSFRGHNEQFF. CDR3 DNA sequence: TGTGCCAGCAGTTTCCGGGGTCACAATGAGCAGTTCTTC.

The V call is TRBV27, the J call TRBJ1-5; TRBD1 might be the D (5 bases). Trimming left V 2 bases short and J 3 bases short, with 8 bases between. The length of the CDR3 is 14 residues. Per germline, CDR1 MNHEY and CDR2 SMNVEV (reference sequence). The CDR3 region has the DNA TGTGCCAGCAGTTTACAGGGACTCAATCAGCCCCAGCATTTT. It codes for CASSLQGLNQPQHF.

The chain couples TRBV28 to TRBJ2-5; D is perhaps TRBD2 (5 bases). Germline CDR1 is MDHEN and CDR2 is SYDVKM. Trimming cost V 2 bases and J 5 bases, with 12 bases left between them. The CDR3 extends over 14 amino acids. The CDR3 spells CASSLGGPKETQYF. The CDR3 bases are TGTGCCAGCAGTTTAGGCGGGCCGAAGGAGACCCAGTACTTC.

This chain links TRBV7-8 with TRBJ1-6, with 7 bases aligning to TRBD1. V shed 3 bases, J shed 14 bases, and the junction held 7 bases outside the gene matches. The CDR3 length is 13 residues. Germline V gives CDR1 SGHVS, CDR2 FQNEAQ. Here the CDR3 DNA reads TGTGCCAGCAGCTTGGGCTGGACAGGATCCCTCCACTTT. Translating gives CASSLGWTGSLHF.

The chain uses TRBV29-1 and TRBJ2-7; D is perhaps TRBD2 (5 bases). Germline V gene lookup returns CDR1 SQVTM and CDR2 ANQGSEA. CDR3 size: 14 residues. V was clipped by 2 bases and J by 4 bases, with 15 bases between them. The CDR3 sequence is CSVELSELGYEQYF. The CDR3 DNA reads TGCAGCGTTGAACTTAGCGAATTAGGTTACGAGCAGTACTTC.

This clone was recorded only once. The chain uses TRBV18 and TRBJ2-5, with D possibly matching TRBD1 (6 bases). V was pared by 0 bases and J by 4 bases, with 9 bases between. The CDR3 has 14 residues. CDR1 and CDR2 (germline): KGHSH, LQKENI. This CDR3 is CASSPPIGGETQYF. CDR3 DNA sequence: TGTGCCAGCTCACCACCGATAGGGGGAGAGACCCAGTACTTC.

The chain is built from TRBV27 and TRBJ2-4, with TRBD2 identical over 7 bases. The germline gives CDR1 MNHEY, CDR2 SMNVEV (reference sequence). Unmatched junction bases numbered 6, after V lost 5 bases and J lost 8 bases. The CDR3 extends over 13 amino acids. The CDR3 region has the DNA TGTGCCAGCAGTAGGCGGGAGCAGGACATTCAGTACTTC. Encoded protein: CASSRREQDIQYF.

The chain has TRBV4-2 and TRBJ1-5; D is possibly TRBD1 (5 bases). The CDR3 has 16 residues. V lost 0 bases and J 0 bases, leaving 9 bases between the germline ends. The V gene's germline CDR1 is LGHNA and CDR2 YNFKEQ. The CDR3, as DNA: TGTGCCAGCAGCCAAGAAGGGACTAGTAGCAATCAGCCCCAGCATTTT. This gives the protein CASSQEGTSSNQPQHF.

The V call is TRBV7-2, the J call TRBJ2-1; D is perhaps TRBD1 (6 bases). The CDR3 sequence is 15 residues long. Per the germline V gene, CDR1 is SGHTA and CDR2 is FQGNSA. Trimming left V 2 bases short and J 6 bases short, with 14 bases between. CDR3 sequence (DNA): TGTGCCAGCAGCTTACCCCCAGGGGCCACCAATGAGCAGTTCTTC. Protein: CASSLPPGATNEQFF.

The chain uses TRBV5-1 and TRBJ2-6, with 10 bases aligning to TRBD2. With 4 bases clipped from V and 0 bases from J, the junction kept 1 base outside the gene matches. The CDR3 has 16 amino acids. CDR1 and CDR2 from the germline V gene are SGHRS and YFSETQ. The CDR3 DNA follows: TGCGCCAGCAGCACTAGCGGGAACTCTGGGGCCAACGTCCTGACTTTC. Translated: CASSTSGNSGANVLTF.

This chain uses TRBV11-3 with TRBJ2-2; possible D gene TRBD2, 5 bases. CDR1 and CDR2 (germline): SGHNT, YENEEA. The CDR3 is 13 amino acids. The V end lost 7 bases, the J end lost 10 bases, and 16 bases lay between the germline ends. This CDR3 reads CASTSEGAAELFF. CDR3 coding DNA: TGTGCCAGCACCTCCGAGGGTGCGGCGGAGCTGTTTTTT.

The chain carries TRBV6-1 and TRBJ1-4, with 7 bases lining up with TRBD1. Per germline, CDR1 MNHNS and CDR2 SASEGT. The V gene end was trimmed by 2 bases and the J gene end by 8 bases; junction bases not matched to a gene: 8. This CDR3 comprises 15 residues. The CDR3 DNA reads TGTGCCAGCAGTGAACCGGGACAGTTGAGGGAAAAACTGTTTTTT. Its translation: CASSEPGQLREKLFF.

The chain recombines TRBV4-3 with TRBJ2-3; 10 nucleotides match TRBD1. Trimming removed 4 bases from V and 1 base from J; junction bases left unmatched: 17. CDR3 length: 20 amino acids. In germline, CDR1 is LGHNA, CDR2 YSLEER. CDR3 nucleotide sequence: TGCGCCAGCAGCCGCCGCTCGCAGGGGTCCGGGACAGGGGGCACAGATACGCAGTATTTT. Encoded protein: CASSRRSQGSGTGGTDTQYF.

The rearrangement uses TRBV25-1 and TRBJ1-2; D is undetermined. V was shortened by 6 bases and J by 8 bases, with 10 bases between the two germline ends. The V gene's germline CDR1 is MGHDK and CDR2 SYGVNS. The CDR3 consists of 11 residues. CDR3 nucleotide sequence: TGTGCCAGCAGCCCAGGTGGCGGCTACACCTTC. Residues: CASSPGGGYTF.

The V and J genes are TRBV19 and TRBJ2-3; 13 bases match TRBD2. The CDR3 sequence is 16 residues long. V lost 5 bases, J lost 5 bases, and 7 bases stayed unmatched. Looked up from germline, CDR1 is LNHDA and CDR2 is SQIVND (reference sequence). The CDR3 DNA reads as TGTGCCAGTAGTGGGGGACTAGCGGGGAAAAAAGATACGCAGTATTTT. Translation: CASSGGLAGKKDTQYF.

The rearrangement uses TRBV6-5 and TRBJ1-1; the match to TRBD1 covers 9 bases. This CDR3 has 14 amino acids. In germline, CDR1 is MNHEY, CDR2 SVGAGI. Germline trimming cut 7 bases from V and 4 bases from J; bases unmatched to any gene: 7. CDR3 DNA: TGTGCCAGCAATCTACAGGGGGCGATCACTGAAGCTTTCTTT. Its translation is CASNLQGAITEAFF.

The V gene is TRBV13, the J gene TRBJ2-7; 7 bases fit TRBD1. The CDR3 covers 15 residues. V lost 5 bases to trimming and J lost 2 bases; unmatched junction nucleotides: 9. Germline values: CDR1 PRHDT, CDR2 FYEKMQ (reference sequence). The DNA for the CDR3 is TGTGCCAGCAGCATCCGACAGGGACATCCCTACGAGCAGTACTTC. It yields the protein CASSIRQGHPYEQYF. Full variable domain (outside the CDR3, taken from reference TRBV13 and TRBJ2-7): AAGVIQSPRHLIKEKRETATLKCYPIPRHDTVYWYQQGPGQDPQFLISFYEKMQSDKGSIPDRFSAQQFSDYHSELNMSSLELGDSALYFCASSIRQGHPYEQYFGPGTRLTVT.

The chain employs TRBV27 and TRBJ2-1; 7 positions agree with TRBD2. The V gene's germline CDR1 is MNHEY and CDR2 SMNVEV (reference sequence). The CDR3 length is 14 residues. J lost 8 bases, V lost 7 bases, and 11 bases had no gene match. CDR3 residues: CASTPAGTIHEQFF. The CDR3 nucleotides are TGTGCCAGCACCCCCGCCGGGACTATCCATGAGCAGTTCTTC.